The clone carrying this TCR beta chain was recorded only once. The antigen remains undetermined. This record comes from a study of blood T cells in healthy people across ages. Study-level findings and limits: When one million T cells were used, diversity estimates were thought to be underestimates. The study found more naive CD4+ cells and higher diversity in long-lived than aged donors.

The authors ran a second PCR of about 7 to 11 cycles using a sample-barcoded 5' primer and a J-beta primer mix. Every individual sample yielded 2.5 million or more paired-end reads (each containing CDR3). TCRdb reanalysed the 5' RACE reads using MiXCR and keeps one entry per CDR3 protein. The sample contains approximately 780,000 distinct CDR3 sequences, under 30% of which appear only once. The germline gives CDR1 MNHEY, CDR2 SVGAGI. The CDR3 is 14 amino acids. With V trimmed by 3 bases and J by 6 bases, 6 bases remained unmatched. The data were also submitted as part of a second study, on T cells of mothers and their children.

Input material: blood. This sequence originates from a boy between 10 and 17 years old in good health. The V and J genes are TRBV6-5 and TRBJ1-2, with 8 bases that match TRBD1. This CDR3 reads CASSYSAGGDGYTF. The CDR3 DNA reads as TGTGCCAGCAGTTATTCCGCAGGGGGCGATGGCTACACCTTC.